A single TCR beta chain is shown here with its context. CDR3 size: 14 residues. V lost 6 bases, J lost 4 bases, and 10 bases lay in between. Germline V gives CDR1 SGHTA, CDR2 FQGNSA. Only in-frame clones appear in the TCRdb table, and some are missing; sequencing was by immunoSEQ multiplex PCR. The repertoire has roughly 56,000 clones, about 92% of them found once; the top ten carry 1.7%. The data were taken from a study of cytomegalovirus exposure and HLA in healthy donors. The TCR originated in a woman under 30 in good health and CMV-seropositive. The V gene is TRBV7-2, the J gene TRBJ1-6; D is perhaps TRBD1 (6 bases). Sequenced: PBMCs. The CDR3 is CASRSGDYNSPLHF. The CDR3, as DNA: TGTGCCAGCAGGTCAGGGGATTATAATTCACCCCTCCACTTT.